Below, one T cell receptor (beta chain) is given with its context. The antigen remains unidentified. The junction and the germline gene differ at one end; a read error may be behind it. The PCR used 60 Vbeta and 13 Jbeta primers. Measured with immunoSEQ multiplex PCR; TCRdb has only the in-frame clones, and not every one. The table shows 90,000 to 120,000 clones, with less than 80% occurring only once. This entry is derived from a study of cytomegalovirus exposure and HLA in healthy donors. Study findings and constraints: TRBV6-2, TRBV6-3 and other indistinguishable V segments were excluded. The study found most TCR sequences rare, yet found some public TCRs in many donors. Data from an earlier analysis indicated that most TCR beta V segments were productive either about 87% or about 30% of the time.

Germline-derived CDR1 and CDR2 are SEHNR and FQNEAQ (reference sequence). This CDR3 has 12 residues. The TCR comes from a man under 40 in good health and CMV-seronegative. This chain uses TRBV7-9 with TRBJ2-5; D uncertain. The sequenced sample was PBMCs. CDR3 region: CASSEHQEAQYF. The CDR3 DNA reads TGTGCCAGCAGCGAACACCAAGAGGCCCAGTACTTC.